Each of the 4 T cell receptor beta chains below was sequenced from the same sample in a study of cytomegalovirus exposure and HLA in healthy donors. PCR primers comprised 60 Vbeta and 13 Jbeta primers. Libraries were prepared by immunoSEQ multiplex PCR; TCRdb keeps only in-frame clonotypes and omits some of them. The sample lists roughly 90,000 clones; around four fifths were seen once. Sequenced sample: PBMCs. The origin of the receptors is a man aged 30-40 years in good health and CMV-seropositive.

The chain couples TRBV6-1 to TRBJ1-4; a possible D gene is TRBD1 (5 bases). Germline lookup yields CDR1 MNHNS and CDR2 SASEGT. The CDR3 runs 20 residues. Trimming removed 2 bases at V and 2 bases at J, with 24 bases between. The chain's CDR3 is CASSEIYGRVARLTNEKLFF. CDR3 nucleotide sequence: TGTGCCAGCAGTGAAATCTACGGCAGGGTGGCCCGGCTTACTAATGAAAAACTGTTTTTT.

The chain couples TRBV10-2 to TRBJ2-1, with 11 bases that match TRBD1. The germline gives CDR1 WSHSY, CDR2 SAAADI. Germline trimming cut 4 bases from V and 4 bases from J; bases unmatched to any gene: 6. There are 16 residues in the CDR3. The CDR3 is CASSGTGGAEYNEQFF. For the CDR3, the DNA is TGCGCCAGCAGTGGGACAGGGGGCGCGGAATACAATGAGCAGTTCTTC.

This clone is a singleton in its sample. The chain is built from TRBV5-6 and TRBJ2-5; D may be TRBD2 (5 bases). Matching the DNA end better, TRBJ2-7 makes the J call doubtful. CDR3 size: 14 residues. The germline V gene has CDR1 SGHDT and CDR2 YYEEEE. The CDR3 reads CASSWNGREYEQYF. The CDR3 nucleotides are TGTGCCAGCAGCTGGAACGGACGGGAATACGAGCAGTACTTC.

The gene calls are TRBV28 and TRBJ2-1; 8 positions match TRBD1. Trimming cost V 6 bases and J 4 bases; bases outside gene matches: 8. This CDR3 spans 15 amino acids. Germline values: CDR1 MDHEN, CDR2 SYDVKM. The CDR3 sequence is CASRSDRGLYNEQFF. The CDR3 DNA follows: TGTGCCAGCAGGTCCGACAGGGGATTATACAATGAGCAGTTCTTC. Supplemented by reference TRBV28 and TRBJ2-1, the full variable domain reads DVKVTQSSRYLVKRTGEKVFLECVQDMDHENMFWYRQDPGLGLRLIYFSYDVKMKEKGDIPEGYSVSREKKERFSLILESASTNQTSMYLCASRSDRGLYNEQFFGPGTRLTVL.